The 9 T cell receptor beta chains below come from one sample, sequenced in a study of blood T cell repertoires in COVID-19. The protocol was immunoSEQ multiplex PCR, while the TCRdb copy is restricted to in-frame clones and leaves out a portion. In the table there are 200,000 to 250,000 clones, under 85% of which are singletons. Source material: peripheral blood. The receptors shown here come from a woman aged 25 to 45 with COVID-19, enrolled during active disease.

The chain is built from TRBV18 and TRBJ1-2; D possibly corresponds to TRBD1 (5 bases). CDR3 length equals 13 residues. From germline, CDR1 is KGHSH and CDR2 LQKENI. V was cut by 4 bases and J by 8 bases, with 14 bases left in between. The CDR3 nucleotides read TGTGCCAGCTCACGTAAGGAGGGGAAAGGCTACACCTTC. Protein product: CASSRKEGKGYTF.

The V and J genes are TRBV6-4 and TRBJ2-1, with 8 bases matching TRBD2. The V gene end was trimmed by 0 bases and the J gene end by 7 bases; junction bases not matched to a gene: 5. Germline CDR1 is MRHNA and CDR2 is SNTAGT. The CDR3 totals 15 residues. The CDR3, as DNA: TGTGCCAGCAGTGACTCGAGCGGGGGTGGTAATGAGCAGTTCTTC. As protein: CASSDSSGGGNEQFF.

The rearrangement links TRBV7-9 to TRBJ1-2; D may be TRBD1 (5 bases). The CDR3 totals 14 residues. Germline-derived CDR1 and CDR2 are SEHNR and FQNEAQ (reference sequence). Trimming left V 1 base short and J 4 bases short, with 10 bases between. The CDR3 here is CASSLVGEGYGYTF. CDR3 DNA: TGTGCCAGCAGCTTAGTAGGGGAGGGCTATGGCTACACCTTC.

The chain carries TRBV19 and TRBJ2-7; weak D call: TRBD2 (6 bases). Per the germline V gene, CDR1 is LNHDA and CDR2 is SQIVND (reference sequence). The CDR3 is 15 residues long. With 5 bases removed from V and 4 bases from J, the gap between germline ends came to 18 bases. As DNA, the CDR3 is TGTGCCAGTAGTTCCCCCGGGGGAGGAGTATACGAGCAGTACTTC. Its protein product is CASSSPGGGVYEQYF.

V is TRBV9 and J is TRBJ1-2; 10 bases are shared with TRBD1. Germline V gene lookup returns CDR1 SGDLS and CDR2 YYNGEE. The junction had 5 bases not matched to a gene; V was cut back by 0 bases and J by 3 bases. The CDR3 spans 16 residues. CDR3 region: CASSVVGTGDHYGYTF. CDR3 coding DNA: TGTGCCAGCAGCGTAGTAGGGACAGGGGACCACTATGGCTACACCTTC.

The chain has TRBV19 and TRBJ1-1; perhaps TRBD1 as D (5 bases). V lost 7 bases, J lost 0 bases, and 6 bases lay in between. CDR3 length: 12 amino acids. Germline V gene data show CDR1 as LNHDA and CDR2 as SQIVND (reference sequence). CDR3 region: CASKDMNTEAFF. The DNA of the CDR3 is TGTGCCAGTAAGGACATGAACACTGAAGCTTTCTTT.

This sequence joins TRBV6-5 and TRBJ2-5; 7 bases are shared with TRBD1. The CDR3 is 13 amino acids. V lost 6 bases, J lost 1 base, and 2 bases stayed unmatched. Germline-derived CDR1 and CDR2 are MNHEY and SVGAGI. The CDR3 DNA is TGTGCCAGCAGGGACAGGACCCAAGAGACCCAGTACTTC. Its protein is CASRDRTQETQYF.

The chain employs TRBV19 and TRBJ1-1; D is undetermined. The CDR3 extends over 15 amino acids. Germline CDR1 reads LNHDA; CDR2 reads SQIVND (reference sequence). V was trimmed by 3 bases and J by 3 bases, leaving 14 bases between them. The CDR3 DNA is TGTGCCAGTAGTATCCGGCCCCGGGAGGACACTGAAGCTTTCTTT. This translates into CASSIRPREDTEAFF.

V is TRBV11-2 and J is TRBJ2-3, with 9 nucleotides matching TRBD1. Germline trimming cut 2 bases from V and 10 bases from J; bases unmatched to any gene: 7. Germline assignment: CDR1 SGHAT and CDR2 FQNNGV. The CDR3 has 14 residues. The CDR3 nucleotides are TGTGCCAGCAGCTTACCTCGGGACAGGGCACCGCAGTATTTT. This translates into CASSLPRDRAPQYF.